The 10 T cell receptor beta chains in this list originate from one sample, sequenced in a study of T-cell reconstitution after alpha-beta-depleted transplantation in children. It was with unique molecular identifiers that the TCRbeta library was prepared. TCRdb called the PCR reads again in MiXCR, with one record for every CDR3 protein. The sample includes approximately 270,000 distinct CDR3 sequences, 20% to 30% of them seen just once. Sample: PBMCs, mostly from graft donor cells, taken 360 days after TCRalphabeta/CD19-depleted stem cell transplant. The receptors stem from a female patient between 2 and 15 years old who had a stem cell transplant for congenital amegakaryocytic thrombocytopenia, so the T cells may come from the graft donor.

This clonotype came up many times. The chain joins TRBV29-1 to TRBJ2-7; 16 bases line up with TRBD2. This CDR3 is 16 amino acids long. CDR1 SQVTM and CDR2 ANQGSEA come from the germline V gene. Trimming took 4 bases from V and 5 from J; bases not matched to a gene: 8. The CDR3 nucleotides are TGCAGCGTTGGGGGACTAGCGGGAGGGCTGAGAGACGAGCAGTACTTC. Amino acids: CSVGGLAGGLRDEQYF.

This clonotype was observed at least ten times. The J gene is TRBJ2-1, the V gene TRBV20-1; TRBD1 might be the D (5 bases). Trimming pared 3 bases from V and 2 bases from J, leaving 14 bases between. Germline lookup yields CDR1 DFQATT and CDR2 SNEGSKA (reference sequence). CDR3 length equals 15 residues. CDR3 residues: CSASSMRRAYNEQFF. The CDR3 DNA follows: TGCAGTGCTAGTTCCATGCGCAGGGCCTACAATGAGCAGTTCTTC.

Only a few counts were recorded for this clonotype. The chain is built from TRBV20-1 and TRBJ1-1; D is unresolved. Trimming pared 4 bases from V and 1 base from J, leaving 10 bases between. Germline V gives CDR1 DFQATT, CDR2 SNEGSKA (reference sequence). This CDR3 spans 13 amino acids. CDR3 loop: CSATRRANTEAFF. CDR3 in DNA: TGCAGTGCTACTCGCCGGGCGAACACTGAAGCTTTCTTT.

V is TRBV25-1 and J is TRBJ2-7, with TRBD1 as a possible D gene (6 bases). This CDR3 has 15 residues. The V gene lost 1 base and the J gene lost 3 bases, with 13 bases spanning the gap. Germline CDR1 MGHDK, CDR2 SYGVNS. CDR3 nucleotide sequence: TGTGCCAGCAGTGAATCTGGGGGCAGGGGCTACGAGCAGTACTTC. Its translation is CASSESGGRGYEQYF.

The V call is TRBV3-1, the J call TRBJ2-1; D not certain. V lost 2 bases, J lost 9 bases, and 8 bases lay in between. This CDR3 has 12 amino acids. CDR1 and CDR2 (germline): LGHDT, YNNKEL (reference sequence). The CDR3, as DNA: TGTGCCAGCAGCCAAACAGACGCTGAGCAGTTCTTC. As protein: CASSQTDAEQFF.

This clonotype was picked up a small number of times. The junction and the germline gene differ at one end; a read error may be behind it. J is TRBJ1-1 and V is TRBV12-3 or TRBV12-4; the D gene is possibly TRBD1 (6 bases). The length of the CDR3 is 14 residues. This CDR3 reads CANSLTGSDTEAFF. The CDR3 region has the DNA TGTGCCAACAGTTTAACAGGGTCGGACACTGAAGCTTTCTTT.

V usage is TRBV7-8 and J usage is TRBJ2-1; perhaps TRBD2 as D (7 bases). Germline V gene data show CDR1 as SGHVS and CDR2 as FQNEAQ. The CDR3 sequence is 16 residues long. V was shortened by 5 bases and J by 8 bases, with 22 bases between the two germline ends. CDR3 residues: CASSPRSGPQGHEQFF. For the CDR3, the DNA is TGTGCCAGCAGCCCCCGTAGCGGGCCCCAGGGGCATGAGCAGTTCTTC.

This clonotype appeared many times. The rearrangement joins TRBV27 to TRBJ2-1; the D gene is possibly TRBD1 (6 bases). Trimming stripped 5 bases from V and 4 bases from J, with 15 bases between. CDR3 length equals 15 residues. The germline CDR1 and CDR2 sequences are MNHEY and SMNVEV (reference sequence). As DNA, the CDR3 is TGTGCCAGCAGTCCCGGGACATACTCTTACAATGAGCAGTTCTTC. This sequence encodes CASSPGTYSYNEQFF.

This clonotype was seen only a few times. V usage is TRBV7-9 and J usage is TRBJ2-3; unclear D gene. Germline V gene sequence: CDR1 SEHNR, CDR2 FQNEAQ (reference sequence). Trimming stripped 3 bases from V and 2 bases from J, with 15 bases between. CDR3 length equals 16 residues. CDR3 DNA: TGTGCCAGCAGCTTTATGGCGGTGCTTTTCACAGATACGCAGTATTTT. Protein product: CASSFMAVLFTDTQYF.

This clonotype has just one count. The chain recombines TRBV20-1 with TRBJ2-7; 14 bases are a match to TRBD2. V shed 6 bases, J shed 3 bases, and the junction held 7 bases outside the gene matches. The CDR3 runs to 15 residues. Germline CDR1 DFQATT, CDR2 SNEGSKA (reference sequence). This CDR3 reads CSAGTSGGLNYEQYF. DNA for the CDR3: TGCAGTGCGGGGACTAGCGGGGGCCTCAACTACGAGCAGTACTTC.